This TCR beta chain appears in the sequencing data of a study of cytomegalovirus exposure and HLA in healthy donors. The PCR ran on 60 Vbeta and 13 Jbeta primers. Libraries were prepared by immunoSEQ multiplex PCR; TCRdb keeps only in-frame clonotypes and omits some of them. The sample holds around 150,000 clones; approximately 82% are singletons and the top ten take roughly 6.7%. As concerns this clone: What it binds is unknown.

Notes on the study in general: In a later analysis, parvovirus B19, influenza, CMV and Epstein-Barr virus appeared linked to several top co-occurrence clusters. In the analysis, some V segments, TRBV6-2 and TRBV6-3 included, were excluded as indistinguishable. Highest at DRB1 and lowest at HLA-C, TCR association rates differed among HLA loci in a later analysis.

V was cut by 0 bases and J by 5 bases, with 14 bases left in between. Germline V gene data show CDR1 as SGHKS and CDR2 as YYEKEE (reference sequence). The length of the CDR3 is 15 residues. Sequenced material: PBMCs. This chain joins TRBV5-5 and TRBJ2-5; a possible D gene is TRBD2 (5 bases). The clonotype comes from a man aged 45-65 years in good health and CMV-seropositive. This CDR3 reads CASSLAQVASETQYF. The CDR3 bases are TGTGCCAGCAGCTTGGCCCAGGTAGCGTCCGAGACCCAGTACTTC.